This TCR beta chain was sequenced in a study of T cell responses to AZD1222 COVID-19 vaccine. The CDR3 contains 14 residues. The germline V and J ends were trimmed by 0 bases and 5 bases, with 9 bases remaining between them. CDR1 and CDR2 (germline): SGDLS, YYNGEE. TCRdb keeps only in-frame clones here, not all; method: immunoSEQ multiplex PCR. Here the sample spans 140,000 to 150,000 clones, roughly 91% being singletons. The clonotype originates from an adult in good health. The gene calls are TRBV9 and TRBJ2-1, with D hard to call. The sample consisted of peripheral blood, taken on day 0 of AZD1222 vaccination. CDR3 in DNA: TGTGCCAGCAGCGTAGTGGGTCCCAACAATGAGCAGTTCTTC. This encodes CASSVVGPNNEQFF.